This T cell receptor (beta chain) was obtained from a study of cytomegalovirus exposure and HLA in healthy donors. About the study: Genotyping showed roughly 77% of almost 400 donors falling in the Caucasian-associated ancestry cluster. The study, taken as a whole, reports: The study listed some 160 cytomegalovirus-associated TCR beta chains.

The PCR had 60 Vbeta and 13 Jbeta primers. This table comes from immunoSEQ multiplex PCR, and its TCRdb copy is limited to in-frame clones, with some not included. Here the sample spans fewer than 250,000 clones, approximately 80% being singletons. In regard to this clone: Its target is not known.

V was trimmed by 2 bases and J by 5 bases, leaving 6 bases between them. This CDR3 is 12 amino acids long. The germline CDR1 and CDR2 sequences are SGHVS and FQNEAQ. Donors had nominal health at sampling but likely had unrecorded immune exposures. The sequenced sample consisted of PBMCs. The TCR comes from a man aged 35 to 55 in good health and CMV-seropositive. The V and J genes are TRBV7-8 and TRBJ2-5, with D tentatively TRBD2 (5 bases). The CDR3 DNA reads as TGTGCCAGCAGCTTATCGGGGGAGACCCAGTACTTC. Translating it yields CASSLSGETQYF.